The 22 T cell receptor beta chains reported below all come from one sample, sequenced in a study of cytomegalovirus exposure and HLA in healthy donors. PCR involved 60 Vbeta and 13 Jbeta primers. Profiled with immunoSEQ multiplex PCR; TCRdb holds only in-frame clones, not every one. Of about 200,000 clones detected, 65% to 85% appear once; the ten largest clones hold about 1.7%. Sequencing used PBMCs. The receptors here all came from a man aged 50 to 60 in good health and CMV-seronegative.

The CDR3 DNA reads as TGTGCCTGGAGTGTATGGAGAGGTTTCTCTGGAAACACCATATATTTT. Translating gives CAWSVWRGFSGNTIYF. The chain uses TRBV30 and TRBJ1-3; D is unclear. The CDR3 is 16 amino acids. V was pared by 0 bases and J by 0 bases, with 12 bases between. Germline values: CDR1 GTSNPN, CDR2 SVGIG (reference sequence).

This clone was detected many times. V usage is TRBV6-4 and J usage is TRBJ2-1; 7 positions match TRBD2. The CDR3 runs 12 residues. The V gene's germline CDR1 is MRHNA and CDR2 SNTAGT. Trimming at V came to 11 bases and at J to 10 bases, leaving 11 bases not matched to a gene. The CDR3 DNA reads TGTGCCTCCTCGGAGAGGGAGGGAGAGCAGTTCTTC. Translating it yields CASSEREGEQFF.

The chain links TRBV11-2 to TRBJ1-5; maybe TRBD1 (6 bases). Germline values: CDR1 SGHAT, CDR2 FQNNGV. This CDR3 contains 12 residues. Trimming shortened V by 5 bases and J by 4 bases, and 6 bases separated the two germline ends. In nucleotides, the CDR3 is TGTGCCAGCAGCGACAGGAATCAGCCCCAGCATTTT. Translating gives CASSDRNQPQHF.

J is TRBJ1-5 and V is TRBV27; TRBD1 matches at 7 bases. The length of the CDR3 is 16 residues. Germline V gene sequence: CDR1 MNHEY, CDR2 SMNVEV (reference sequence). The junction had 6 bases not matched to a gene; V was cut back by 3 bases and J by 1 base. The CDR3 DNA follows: TGTGCCAGCAGTTTGTCGGGAGGGGGCAGCAATCAGCCCCAGCATTTT. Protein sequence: CASSLSGGGSNQPQHF.

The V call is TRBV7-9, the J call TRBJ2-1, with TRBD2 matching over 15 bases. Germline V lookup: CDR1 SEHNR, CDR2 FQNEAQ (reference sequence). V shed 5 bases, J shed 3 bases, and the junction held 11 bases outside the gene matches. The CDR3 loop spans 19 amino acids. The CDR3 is CASSLQGLAGGSLYNEQFF. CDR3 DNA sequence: TGTGCCAGCAGCCTCCAGGGACTAGCGGGAGGATCCCTCTACAATGAGCAGTTCTTC.

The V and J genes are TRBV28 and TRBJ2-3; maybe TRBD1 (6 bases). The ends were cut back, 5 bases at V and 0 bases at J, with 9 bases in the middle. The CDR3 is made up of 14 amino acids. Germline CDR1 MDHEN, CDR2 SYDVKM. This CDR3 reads CASSKTGSTDTQYF. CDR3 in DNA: TGTGCCAGCAGTAAGACAGGTAGCACAGATACGCAGTATTTT.

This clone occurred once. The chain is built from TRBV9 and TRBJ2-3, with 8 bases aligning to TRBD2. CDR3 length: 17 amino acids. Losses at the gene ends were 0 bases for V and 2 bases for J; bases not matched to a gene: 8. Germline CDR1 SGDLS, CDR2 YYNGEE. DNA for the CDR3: TGTGCCAGCAGCGTAGCTACGGGGGGGGAACCCACAGATACGCAGTATTTT. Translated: CASSVATGGEPTDTQYF.

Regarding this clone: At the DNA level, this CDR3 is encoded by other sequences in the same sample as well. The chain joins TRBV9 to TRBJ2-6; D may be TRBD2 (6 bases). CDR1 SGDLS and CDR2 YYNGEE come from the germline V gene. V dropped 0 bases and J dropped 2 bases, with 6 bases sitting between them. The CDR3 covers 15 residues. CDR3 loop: CASSVAGAGANVLTF. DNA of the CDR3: TGTGCCAGCAGCGTAGCGGGGGCTGGGGCCAACGTCCTGACTTTC.

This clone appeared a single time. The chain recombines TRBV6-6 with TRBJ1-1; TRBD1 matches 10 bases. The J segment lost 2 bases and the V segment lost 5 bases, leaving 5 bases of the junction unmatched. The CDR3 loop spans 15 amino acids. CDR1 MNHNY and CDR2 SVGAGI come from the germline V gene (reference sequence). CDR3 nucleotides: TGTGCCAGCAGTGAGGGACAGGGGATTAACACTGAAGCTTTCTTT. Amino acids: CASSEGQGINTEAFF.

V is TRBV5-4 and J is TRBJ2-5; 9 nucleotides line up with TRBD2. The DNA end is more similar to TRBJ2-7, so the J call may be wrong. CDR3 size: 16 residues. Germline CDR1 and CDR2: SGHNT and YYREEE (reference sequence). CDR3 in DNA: TGTGCCAGCAGCGAGCCGGGACTAGCTCCCATCTACGAGCAGTACTTC. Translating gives CASSEPGLAPIYEQYF.

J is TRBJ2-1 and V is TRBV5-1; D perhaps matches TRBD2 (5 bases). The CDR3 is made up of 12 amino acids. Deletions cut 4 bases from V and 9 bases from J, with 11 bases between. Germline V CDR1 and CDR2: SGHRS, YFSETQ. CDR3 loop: CASSGARGEQFF. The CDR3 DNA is TGCGCCAGCAGCGGAGCTCGGGGTGAGCAGTTCTTC.

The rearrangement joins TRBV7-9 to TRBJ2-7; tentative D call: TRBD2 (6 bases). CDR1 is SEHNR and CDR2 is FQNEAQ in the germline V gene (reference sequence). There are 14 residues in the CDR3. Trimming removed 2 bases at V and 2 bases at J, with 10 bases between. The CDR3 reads CASSLFGRTYEQYF. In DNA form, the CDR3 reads TGTGCCAGCAGCTTATTTGGGAGGACCTACGAGCAGTACTTC.

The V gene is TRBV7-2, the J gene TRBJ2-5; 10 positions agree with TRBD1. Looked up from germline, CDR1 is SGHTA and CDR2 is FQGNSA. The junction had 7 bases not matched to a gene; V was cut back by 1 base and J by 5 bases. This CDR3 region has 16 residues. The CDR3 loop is CASSLGDRGIAETQYF. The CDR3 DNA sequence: TGTGCCAGCAGCTTAGGGGACAGGGGTATTGCGGAGACCCAGTACTTC.

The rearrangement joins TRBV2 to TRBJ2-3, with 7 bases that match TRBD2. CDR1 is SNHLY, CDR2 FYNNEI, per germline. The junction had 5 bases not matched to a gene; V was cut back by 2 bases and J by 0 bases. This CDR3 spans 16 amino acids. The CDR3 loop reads CASSEPFSGSTDTQYF. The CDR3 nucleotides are TGTGCCAGCAGTGAACCCTTTAGCGGGAGCACAGATACGCAGTATTTT.

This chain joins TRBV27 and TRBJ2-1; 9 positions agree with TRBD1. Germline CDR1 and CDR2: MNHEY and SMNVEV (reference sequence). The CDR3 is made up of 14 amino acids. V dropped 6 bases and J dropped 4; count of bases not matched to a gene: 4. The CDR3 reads CASRYGTGYNEQFF. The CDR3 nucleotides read TGTGCCAGCAGGTATGGGACAGGGTACAATGAGCAGTTCTTC.

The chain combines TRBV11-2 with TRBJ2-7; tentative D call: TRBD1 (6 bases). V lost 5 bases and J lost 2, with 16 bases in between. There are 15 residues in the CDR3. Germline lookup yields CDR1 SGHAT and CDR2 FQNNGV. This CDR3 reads CASSQTGTLPYEQYF. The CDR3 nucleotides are TGTGCCAGCAGCCAAACCGGGACACTTCCCTACGAGCAGTACTTC.

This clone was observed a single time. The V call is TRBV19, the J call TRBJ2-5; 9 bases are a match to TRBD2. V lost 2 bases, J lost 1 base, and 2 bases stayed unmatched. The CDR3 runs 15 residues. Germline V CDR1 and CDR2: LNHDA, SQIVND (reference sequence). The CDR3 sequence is CASSISGRSQETQYF. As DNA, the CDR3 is TGTGCCAGTAGTATAAGCGGGAGGAGCCAAGAGACCCAGTACTTC. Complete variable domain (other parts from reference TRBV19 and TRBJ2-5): DGGITQSPKYLFRKEGQNVTLSCEQNLNHDAMYWYRQDPGQGLRLIYYSQIVNDFQKGDIAEGYSVSREKKESFPLTVTSAQKNPTAFYLCASSISGRSQETQYFGPGTRLLVL.

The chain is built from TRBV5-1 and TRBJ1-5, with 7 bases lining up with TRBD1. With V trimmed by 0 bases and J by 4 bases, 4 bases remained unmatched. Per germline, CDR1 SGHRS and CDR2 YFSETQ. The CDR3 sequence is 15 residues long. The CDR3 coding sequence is TGCGCCAGCAGCTTGGAGGGGGCACAGAATCAGCCCCAGCATTTT. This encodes CASSLEGAQNQPQHF. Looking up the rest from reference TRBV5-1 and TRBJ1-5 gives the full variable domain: KAGVTQTPRYLIKTRGQQVTLSCSPISGHRSVSWYQQTPGQGLQFLFEYFSETQRNKGNFPGRFSGRQFSNSRSEMNVSTLELGDSALYLCASSLEGAQNQPQHFGDGTRLSIL.

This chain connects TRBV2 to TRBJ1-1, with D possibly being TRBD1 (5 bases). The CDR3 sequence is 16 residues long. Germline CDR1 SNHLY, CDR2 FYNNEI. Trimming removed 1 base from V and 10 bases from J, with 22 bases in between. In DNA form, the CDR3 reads TGTGCCAGCAGTGAAGAGGCGGCTAAGGGGAATCGACGAGCTTTCTTT. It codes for CASSEEAAKGNRRAFF.

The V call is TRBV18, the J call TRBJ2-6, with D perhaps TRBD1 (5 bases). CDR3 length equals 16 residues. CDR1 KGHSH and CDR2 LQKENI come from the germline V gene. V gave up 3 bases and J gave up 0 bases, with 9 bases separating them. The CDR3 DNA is TGTGCCAGCTCACCCGACAGTAGCTCTGGGGCCAACGTCCTGACTTTC. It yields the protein CASSPDSSSGANVLTF.

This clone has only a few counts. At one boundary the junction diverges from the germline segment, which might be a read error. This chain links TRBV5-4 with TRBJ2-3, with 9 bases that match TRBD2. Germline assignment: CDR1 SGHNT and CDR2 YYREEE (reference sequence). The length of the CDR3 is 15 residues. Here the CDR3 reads CASGLAGGPTDTQYF. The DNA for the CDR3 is TGTGCCAGCGGCTTGGCGGGAGGGCCCACAGATACGCAGTATTTT.

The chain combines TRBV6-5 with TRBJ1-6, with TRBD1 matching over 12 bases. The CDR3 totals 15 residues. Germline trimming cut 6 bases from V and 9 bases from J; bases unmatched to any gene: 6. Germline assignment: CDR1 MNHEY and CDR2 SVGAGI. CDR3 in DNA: TGTGCCAGCAGACCTCCGGGACAGGGGGCTTCACCCCTCCACTTT. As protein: CASRPPGQGASPLHF.